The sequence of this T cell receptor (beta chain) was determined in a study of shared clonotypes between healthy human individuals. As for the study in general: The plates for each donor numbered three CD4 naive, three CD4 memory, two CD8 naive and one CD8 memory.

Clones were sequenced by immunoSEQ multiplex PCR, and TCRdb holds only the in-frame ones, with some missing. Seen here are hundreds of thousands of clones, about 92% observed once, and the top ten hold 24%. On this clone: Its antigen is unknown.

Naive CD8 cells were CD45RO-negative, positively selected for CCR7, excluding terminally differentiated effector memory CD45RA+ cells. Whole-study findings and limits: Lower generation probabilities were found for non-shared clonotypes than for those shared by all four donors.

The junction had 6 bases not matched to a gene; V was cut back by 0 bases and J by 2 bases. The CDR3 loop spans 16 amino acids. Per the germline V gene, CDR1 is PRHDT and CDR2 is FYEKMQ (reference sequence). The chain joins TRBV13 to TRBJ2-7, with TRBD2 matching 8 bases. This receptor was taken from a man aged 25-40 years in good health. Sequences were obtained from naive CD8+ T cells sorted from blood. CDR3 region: CASSLGVTGGAYEQYF. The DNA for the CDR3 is TGTGCCAGCAGCTTAGGCGTCACGGGAGGGGCCTACGAGCAGTACTTC.